Detailed here is one T cell receptor (beta chain). The antigen is unknown. The data were taken from a study of cytomegalovirus exposure and HLA in healthy donors. Study results and limitations: Donors were assumed by presence/absence analyses to have roughly uniform sequencing depth. Productive status was seen about 87% or about 30% of the time for most TCR beta V segments in an earlier analysis.

Both 60 Vbeta primers and 13 Jbeta primers went into the PCR. Produced via immunoSEQ multiplex PCR; TCRdb's table is partial and in-frame only. There are 120,000 or so clones in the sample; roughly 18% occur only once, and 2.9% lies in the top ten. With 5 bases clipped from V and 3 bases from J, the junction kept 11 bases outside the gene matches. The germline gives CDR1 SGHTA, CDR2 FQGNSA. The CDR3 has 16 residues. The clonotype originates from a female donor in good health and CMV-seropositive. The V and J genes are TRBV7-2 and TRBJ2-7; the match to TRBD2 covers 9 bases. Sequences were obtained from PBMCs. The CDR3 nucleotides read TGTGCCAGCAGCCCGACCGGTGGAGCGGGGGGCTACGAGCAGTACTTC. As protein: CASSPTGGAGGYEQYF. Full variable domain (rest looked up from reference TRBV7-2 and TRBJ2-7): GAGVSQSPSNKVTEKGKDVELRCDPISGHTALYWYRQSLGQGLEFLIYFQGNSAPDKSGLPSDRFSAERTGGSVSTLTIQRTQQEDSAVYLCASSPTGGAGGYEQYFGPGTRLTVT.